This T cell receptor beta chain was identified in a study of blood T cell repertoires in COVID-19. As for the study in general: PBMCs, B-cell-depleted T cells, or T cells were the source of the cDNA or gDNA that made up the material.

Sequencing used immunoSEQ multiplex PCR; TCRdb keeps in-frame clones, though not all of them. The sample holds about 36,000 clones; 80% to 90% are singletons and the top ten take about 40%. The CDR3 length is 16 residues. Germline lookup yields CDR1 KGHDR and CDR2 SFDVKD. V was pared by 6 bases and J by 6 bases, with 6 bases of the junction left unmatched. The V gene is TRBV24-1, the J gene TRBJ2-3; 15 bases fit TRBD2. The TCR originated in a human donor in a cohort sampled during active or convalescent COVID-19. The donor label of this sample is uncertain. Sequenced: peripheral blood. CDR3 DNA: TGTGCCACCAGTTCGGGACTAGCGGGAGGCCGTGATACGCAGTATTTT. It yields the protein CATSSGLAGGRDTQYF.